The rows below give T cell receptor beta chains drawn from one sample of a study of graft-versus-host responses after intestinal transplantation. The table came from immunoSEQ multiplex PCR; TCRdb's copy has only in-frame clones and leaves some out. Counted here are about 20,000 clones, roughly nine tenths occurring once; the ten biggest clones make up approximately 9%. Material: PBMCs, obtained just over 230 days after intestinal transplant. These receptor sequences come from a human patient who received an intestinal transplant, so some T cells may come from the graft donor. Both conserved end residues are part of each CDR3. D genes are given only for firm matches. Expanded clones get a size class; other rows say once, few or many, or leave the size out.

d_call,v_call,j_call,clone_size,cdr3_nt,cdr3_aa
NA,TRBV5-1,TRBJ2-2,NA,TGCGCCAGCAGCTTGGCCCTTCGGGGGCGAAGCACCGGGGAGCTGTTTTTT,CASSLALRGRSTGELFF
TRBD2,TRBV5-1,TRBJ2-2,NA,TGCGCCAGCAGCTTGGAGGGGACTAGCGGGGACGGGGAGCTGTTTTTT,CASSLEGTSGDGELFF
TRBD2,TRBV15,TRBJ2-3,NA,TGTGCCACCAGCAGAGATAGGCTAGTCGGGGGGGATACGCAGTATTTT,CATSRDRLVGGDTQYF
NA,TRBV7-9,TRBJ1-2,NA,TGTGCCAGCAGCCCAAGGGGGGAAAATGTGGAGGGCTACACCTTC,CASSPRGENVEGYTF
TRBD1,TRBV5-1,TRBJ1-2,once,TGCGCCAGCAGCTTATCAGGGGGTACTAACTATGGCTACACCTTC,CASSLSGGTNYGYTF
TRBD1,TRBV7-9,TRBJ2-1,few,TGTGCCAGCAGCCCAGGGGGCAATCGGTACAATGAGCAGTTCTTC,CASSPGGNRYNEQFF
TRBD1,TRBV5-1,TRBJ2-1,NA,TGCGCCAGCAGCAAGCCGGGACAGGGCTACAATGAGCAGTTCTTC,CASSKPGQGYNEQFF
TRBD1,TRBV6-6,TRBJ1-2,NA,TGTGCCAGCAGTTACTCAGGACAGGGCTATGGCTACACCTTC,CASSYSGQGYGYTF
TRBD2,TRBV4-2,TRBJ2-7,few,TGTGCCAGCAGCCAAGACATTGGGGGGGCCTACGAGCAGTACTTC,CASSQDIGGAYEQYF
NA,TRBV7-2,TRBJ2-3,NA,TGTGCCTCCGGGACGCTGAGCACAGATACGCAGTATTTT,CASGTLSTDTQYF